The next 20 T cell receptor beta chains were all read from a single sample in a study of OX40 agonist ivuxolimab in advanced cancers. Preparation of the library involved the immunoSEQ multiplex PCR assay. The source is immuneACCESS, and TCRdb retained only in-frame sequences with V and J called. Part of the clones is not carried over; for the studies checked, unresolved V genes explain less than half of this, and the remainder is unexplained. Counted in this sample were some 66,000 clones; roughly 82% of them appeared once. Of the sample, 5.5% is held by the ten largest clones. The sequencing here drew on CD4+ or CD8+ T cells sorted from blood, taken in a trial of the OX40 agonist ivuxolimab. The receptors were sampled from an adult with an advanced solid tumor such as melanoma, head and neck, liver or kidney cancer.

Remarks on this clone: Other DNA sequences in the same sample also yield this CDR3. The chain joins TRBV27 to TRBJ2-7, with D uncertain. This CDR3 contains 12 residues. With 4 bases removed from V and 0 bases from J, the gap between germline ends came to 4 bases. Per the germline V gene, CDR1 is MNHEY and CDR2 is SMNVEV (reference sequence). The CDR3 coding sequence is TGTGCCAGCAGTTCTGGCTCCTACGAGCAGTACTTC. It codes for CASSSGSYEQYF.

In DNA form, the CDR3 reads TGTGCCAGCAGCCGCGGACAGGTCGGAGGACTAGCGGACCCTCTACCGAACACCGGGGAGCTGTTTTTT. This translates into CASSRGQVGGLADPLPNTGELFF. The gene calls are TRBV4-2 and TRBJ2-2; TRBD2 matches 10 bases. Unmatched junction bases numbered 23, after V lost 4 bases and J lost 0 bases. The CDR3 runs to 23 residues. Germline CDR1 and CDR2: LGHNA and YNFKEQ.

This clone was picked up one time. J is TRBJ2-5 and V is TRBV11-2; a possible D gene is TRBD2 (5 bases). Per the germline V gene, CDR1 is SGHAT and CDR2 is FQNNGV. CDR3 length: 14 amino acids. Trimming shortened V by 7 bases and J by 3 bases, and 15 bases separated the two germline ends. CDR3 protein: CASTRTGREETQYF. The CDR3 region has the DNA TGTGCCAGCACCAGGACTGGGCGGGAAGAGACCCAGTACTTC.

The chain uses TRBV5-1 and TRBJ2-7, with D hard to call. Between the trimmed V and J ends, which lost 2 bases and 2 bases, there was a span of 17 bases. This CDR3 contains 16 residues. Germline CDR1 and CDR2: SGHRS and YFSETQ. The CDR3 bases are TGCGCCAGCAGCTTTTCCCCGTGGCTTGGCCCCTACGAGCAGTACTTC. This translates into CASSFSPWLGPYEQYF.

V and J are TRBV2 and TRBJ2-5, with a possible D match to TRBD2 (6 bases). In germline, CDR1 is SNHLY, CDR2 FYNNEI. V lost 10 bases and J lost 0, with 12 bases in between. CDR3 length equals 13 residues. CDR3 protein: CATAGGNQETQYF. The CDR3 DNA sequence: TGTGCCACCGCCGGGGGTAACCAAGAGACCCAGTACTTC.

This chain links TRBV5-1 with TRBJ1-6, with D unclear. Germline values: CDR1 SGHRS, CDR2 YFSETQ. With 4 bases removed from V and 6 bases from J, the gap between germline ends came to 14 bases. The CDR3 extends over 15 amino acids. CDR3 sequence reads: CASSPGIGSNSPLHF. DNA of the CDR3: TGCGCCAGCAGCCCCGGGATTGGGAGTAATTCACCCCTCCACTTT. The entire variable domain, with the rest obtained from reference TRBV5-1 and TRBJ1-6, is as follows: KAGVTQTPRYLIKTRGQQVTLSCSPISGHRSVSWYQQTPGQGLQFLFEYFSETQRNKGNFPGRFSGRQFSNSRSEMNVSTLELGDSALYLCASSPGIGSNSPLHFGNGTRLTVT.

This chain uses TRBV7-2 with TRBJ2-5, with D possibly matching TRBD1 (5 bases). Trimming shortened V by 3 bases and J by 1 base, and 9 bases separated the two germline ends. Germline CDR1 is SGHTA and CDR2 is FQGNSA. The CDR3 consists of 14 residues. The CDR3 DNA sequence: TGTGCCAGCAGCTTCGACAGAGCCCAAGAGACCCAGTACTTC. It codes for CASSFDRAQETQYF.

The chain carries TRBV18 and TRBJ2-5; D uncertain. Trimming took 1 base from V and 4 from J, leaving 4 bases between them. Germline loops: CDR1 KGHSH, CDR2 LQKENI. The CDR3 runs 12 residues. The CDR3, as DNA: TGTGCCAGCTCACCACGGTCAGAGACCCAGTACTTC. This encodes CASSPRSETQYF.

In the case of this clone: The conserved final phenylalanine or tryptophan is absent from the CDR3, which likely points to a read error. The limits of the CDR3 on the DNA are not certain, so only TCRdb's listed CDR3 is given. The CDR3 reads CSVEDRGLQSL. J is TRBJ2-4 and V is TRBV29-1; TRBD1 is taken as the D call from the table, unchecked against the DNA. Germline CDR1 reads SQVTM; CDR2 reads ANQGSEA. The CDR3 has 11 residues if both end residues are counted.

The CDR3 coding sequence is TGTGCCAGCAGCGGACCCCCCCCCAGGAGAACTAACGAGCAGTTCTTC. It is translated as CASSGPPPRRTNEQFF. This sequence joins TRBV9 and TRBJ2-1; D is uncertain. The CDR3 sequence is 16 residues long. Germline V CDR1 and CDR2: SGDLS, YYNGEE. V was shortened by 3 bases and J by 10 bases, with 23 bases between the two germline ends.

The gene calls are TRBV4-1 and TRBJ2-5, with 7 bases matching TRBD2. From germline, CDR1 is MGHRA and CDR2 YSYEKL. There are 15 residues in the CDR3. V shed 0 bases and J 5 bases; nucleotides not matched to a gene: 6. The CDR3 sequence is CASSQEGAGAETQYF. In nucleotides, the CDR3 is TGCGCCAGCAGCCAAGAAGGGGCGGGAGCGGAGACCCAGTACTTC.

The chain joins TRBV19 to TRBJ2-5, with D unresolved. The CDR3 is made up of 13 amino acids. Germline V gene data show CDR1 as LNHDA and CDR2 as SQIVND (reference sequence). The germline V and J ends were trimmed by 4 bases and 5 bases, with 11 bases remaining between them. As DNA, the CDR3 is TGTGCCAGTAGTAAGGCCGAAAGGGAGACCCAGTACTTC. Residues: CASSKAERETQYF.

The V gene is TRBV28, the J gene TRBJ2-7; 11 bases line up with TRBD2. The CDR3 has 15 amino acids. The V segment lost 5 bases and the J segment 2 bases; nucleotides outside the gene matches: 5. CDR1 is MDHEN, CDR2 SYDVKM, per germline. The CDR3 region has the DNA TGTGCCAGCAGTCGTAGACTAGCGGGAACCTACGAGCAGTACTTC. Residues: CASSRRLAGTYEQYF.

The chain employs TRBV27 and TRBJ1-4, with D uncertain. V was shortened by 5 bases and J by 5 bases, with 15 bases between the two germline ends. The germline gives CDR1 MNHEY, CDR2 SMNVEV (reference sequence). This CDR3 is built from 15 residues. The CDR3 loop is CASSPPPAGNEKLFF. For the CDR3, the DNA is TGTGCCAGCAGTCCCCCCCCGGCAGGAAATGAAAAACTGTTTTTT.

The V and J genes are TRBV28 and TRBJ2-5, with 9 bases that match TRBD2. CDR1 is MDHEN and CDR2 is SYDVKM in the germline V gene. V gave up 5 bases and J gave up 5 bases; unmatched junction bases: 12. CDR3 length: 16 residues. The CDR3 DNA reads TGTGCCAGCAGTCTACGACTAGCGGCGACTTCCGAGACCCAGTACTTC. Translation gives CASSLRLAATSETQYF. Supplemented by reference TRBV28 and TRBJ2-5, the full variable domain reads DVKVTQSSRYLVKRTGEKVFLECVQDMDHENMFWYRQDPGLGLRLIYFSYDVKMKEKGDIPEGYSVSREKKERFSLILESASTNQTSMYLCASSLRLAATSETQYFGPGTRLLVL.

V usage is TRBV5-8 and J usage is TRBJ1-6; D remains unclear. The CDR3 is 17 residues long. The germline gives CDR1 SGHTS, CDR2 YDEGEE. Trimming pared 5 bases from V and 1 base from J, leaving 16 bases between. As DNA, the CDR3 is TGTGCCAGCAGTTCCTCCGTGCTGAGTTCCTATAATTCACCCCTCCACTTT. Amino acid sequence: CASSSSVLSSYNSPLHF.

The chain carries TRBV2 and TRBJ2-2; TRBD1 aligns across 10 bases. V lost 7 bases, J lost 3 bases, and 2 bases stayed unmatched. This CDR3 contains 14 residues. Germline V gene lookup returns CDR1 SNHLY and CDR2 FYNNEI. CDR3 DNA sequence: TGTGCCAGCAAGGGACAGGGGCACACCGGGGAGCTGTTTTTT. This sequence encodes CASKGQGHTGELFF.

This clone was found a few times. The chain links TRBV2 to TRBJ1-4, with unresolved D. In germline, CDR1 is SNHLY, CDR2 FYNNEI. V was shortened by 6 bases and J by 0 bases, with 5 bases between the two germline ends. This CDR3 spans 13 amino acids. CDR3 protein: CASSFPTNEKLFF. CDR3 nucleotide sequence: TGTGCCAGCAGCTTTCCAACTAATGAAAAACTGTTTTTT.

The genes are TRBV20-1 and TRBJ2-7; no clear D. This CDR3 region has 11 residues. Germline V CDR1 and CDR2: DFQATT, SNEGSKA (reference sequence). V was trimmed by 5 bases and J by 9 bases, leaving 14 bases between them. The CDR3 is CSAPSPGGQYV. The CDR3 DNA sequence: TGCAGTGCTCCTTCCCCGGGCGGGCAGTACGTC.

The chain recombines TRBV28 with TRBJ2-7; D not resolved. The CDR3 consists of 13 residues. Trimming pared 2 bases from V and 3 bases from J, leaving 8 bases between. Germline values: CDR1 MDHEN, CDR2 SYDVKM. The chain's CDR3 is CASSLLDNYEQYF. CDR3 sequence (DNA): TGTGCCAGCAGTTTACTCGACAACTACGAGCAGTACTTC. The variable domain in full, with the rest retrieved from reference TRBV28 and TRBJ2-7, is DVKVTQSSRYLVKRTGEKVFLECVQDMDHENMFWYRQDPGLGLRLIYFSYDVKMKEKGDIPEGYSVSREKKERFSLILESASTNQTSMYLCASSLLDNYEQYFGPGTRLTVT.